The table lists the clone carrying this TCR beta chain with many counts. No antigen is known for it. With iRepertoire HTBI primers and Arm-PCR of CDR3 regions, TCR beta libraries were built. Per the original methods: Looking across samples, the authors found about 62 TRBV and some 13 TRBJ segments. One entry per CDR3 protein results from TCRdb running MiXCR on the multiplex PCR reads. These V and J calls derive from TCRdb rather than the authors' analysis. This table has hundreds of thousands of distinct CDR3 sequences, more than 20% appearing once. The record originates from a study of regulatory T cells in long-lasting Graves disease. CDR1 MDHEN and CDR2 SYDVKM come from the germline V gene. This CDR3 contains 14 residues. V lost 5 bases and J lost 5; bases outside the gene matches: 7. Time point defined: persistent/refractory GD, antithyroid drugs over 5 years with positive TRAb. RNA isolated from PBMCs was used to make the TCR library.

Study-wide results and limits: For persistent Graves' patients, TCR diversity was lower than for newly diagnosed ones. Accuracy may have suffered from the small sample size.

The sequence derives from a female donor with Graves disease. Sequences were derived from peripheral blood mononuclear cells (PBMCs), sampled when the disease was refractory, from a patient treated with antithyroid drugs. The V gene is TRBV28, the J gene TRBJ1-2; 8 bases match TRBD1. The DNA for the CDR3 is TGTGCCAGCAGTCCAACCGGGACAGGATATGGCTACACCTTC. This gives the protein CASSPTGTGYGYTF.